The 17 T cell receptor beta chains given below trace back to one sample, sequenced in a study of shared clonotypes between healthy human individuals. Here immunoSEQ multiplex PCR was the method, and the copy in TCRdb shows in-frame clones only, minus some. The sample carries about 92,000 clones, 68% recorded once. The sequenced sample consisted of memory CD8+ T cells sorted from blood. The sample's subset: CD45RO+ cells pooled with CCR7-negative TemRA cells. The receptors derive from a young man in good health.

V and J are TRBV14 and TRBJ2-5, with TRBD1 identical over 7 bases. CDR1 is SGHDN, CDR2 FVKESK, per germline. The CDR3 has 17 residues. V shed 4 bases and J 2 bases; nucleotides not matched to a gene: 13. CDR3 nucleotides: TGTGCCAGCAGCCCCCACCGCGACAGGGAATCTCAAGAGACCCAGTACTTC. It codes for CASSPHRDRESQETQYF.

V is TRBV27 and J is TRBJ2-3; 14 nucleotides agree with TRBD2. Trimming cost V 5 bases and J 6 bases; bases outside gene matches: 16. The length of the CDR3 is 19 residues. The germline V gene has CDR1 MNHEY and CDR2 SMNVEV (reference sequence). The CDR3 reads CASSRRSPGLAGVVDTQYF. In nucleotides, the CDR3 is TGTGCCAGCAGTCGACGATCCCCGGGACTAGCGGGAGTTGTGGATACGCAGTATTTT.

The gene calls are TRBV7-3 and TRBJ2-5, with TRBD2 identical over 11 bases. The CDR3 covers 15 residues. Germline V gene data show CDR1 as SGHTA and CDR2 as FQGTGA. V was pared by 4 bases and J by 4 bases, with 5 bases of the junction left unmatched. CDR3 nucleotide sequence: TGTGCCAGCAGCTCCTTAGCGGGAGGGGGAGAGACCCAGTACTTC. Protein product: CASSSLAGGGETQYF.

The genes are TRBV7-9 and TRBJ2-7; D is unclear. This CDR3 has 14 amino acids. V lost 4 bases and J lost 1, with 11 bases in between. CDR1 is SEHNR and CDR2 is FQNEAQ in the germline V gene (reference sequence). CDR3 region: CASSYMAGSYEQYF. In nucleotides, the CDR3 is TGTGCCAGCAGCTACATGGCAGGATCCTACGAGCAGTACTTC. The complete variable domain, with remaining parts taken from reference TRBV7-9 and TRBJ2-7, reads DTGVSQNPRHKITKRGQNVTFRCDPISEHNRLYWYRQTLGQGPEFLTYFQNEAQLEKSRLLSDRFSAERPKGSFSTLEIQRTEQGDSAMYLCASSYMAGSYEQYFGPGTRLTVT.

This clone has a count of ten or more. This chain links TRBV9 with TRBJ2-2; TRBD2 matches at 7 bases. The CDR3 has 16 amino acids. V lost 4 bases, J lost 1 base, and 7 bases stayed unmatched. Germline CDR1 and CDR2: SGDLS and YYNGEE. The CDR3 spells CASSSPSGVNTGELFF. CDR3 coding DNA: TGTGCCAGCAGCTCTCCTAGCGGAGTGAACACCGGGGAGCTGTTTTTT.

This chain uses TRBV6-1 with TRBJ1-4; 9 nucleotides align to TRBD1. V gave up 6 bases and J gave up 4 bases; unmatched junction bases: 3. CDR3 length equals 14 residues. Germline V CDR1 and CDR2: MNHNS, SASEGT. CDR3 DNA: TGTGCCAGCAGGGGGACAGGGTTTAATGAAAAACTGTTTTTT. It codes for CASRGTGFNEKLFF.

The J gene is TRBJ2-7, the V gene TRBV4-3, with D tentatively TRBD2 (6 bases). The CDR3 runs 15 residues. Germline V gene sequence: CDR1 LGHNA, CDR2 YSLEER. The V and J ends lost 1 base and 3 bases respectively, with 13 bases between them. CDR3 amino acids: CASSQGTSGFYEQYF. The DNA of the CDR3 is TGCGCCAGCAGCCAAGGTACGAGCGGGTTCTACGAGCAGTACTTC.

V is TRBV28 and J is TRBJ1-3, with a possible D match to TRBD1 (6 bases). From germline, CDR1 is MDHEN and CDR2 SYDVKM. The ends were cut back, 5 bases at V and 2 bases at J, with 25 bases in the middle. The CDR3 contains 19 residues. The CDR3 reads CASSPNSWTEVVPGNTIYF. DNA for the CDR3: TGTGCCAGCAGTCCGAACTCATGGACAGAGGTTGTGCCTGGAAACACCATATATTTT.

V gene TRBV5-6 combines with J gene TRBJ2-1; 12 bases map to TRBD2. V lost 2 bases and J lost 9; bases outside the gene matches: 9. CDR3 size: 16 residues. Per germline, CDR1 SGHDT and CDR2 YYEEEE. CDR3 region: CASSFLLAGGPGEQFF. The CDR3 DNA sequence: TGTGCCAGCAGCTTTTTACTAGCGGGAGGACCTGGTGAGCAGTTCTTC.

This clone was recorded a few times. CDR3 sequence (DNA): TGTGCCAGCAGCTCCACCGGAAGGGGCACAGATACGCAGTATTTT. As protein: CASSSTGRGTDTQYF. This chain links TRBV28 with TRBJ2-3; D is uncertain. The CDR3 sequence is 15 residues long. V was cut by 6 bases and J by 1 base, with 14 bases left in between. The germline gives CDR1 MDHEN, CDR2 SYDVKM. Based on the CDR3 plus reference TRBV28 and TRBJ2-3, the full variable domain is DVKVTQSSRYLVKRTGEKVFLECVQDMDHENMFWYRQDPGLGLRLIYFSYDVKMKEKGDIPEGYSVSREKKERFSLILESASTNQTSMYLCASSSTGRGTDTQYFGPGTRLTVL.

This clone was seen a few times. The V call is TRBV7-7, the J call TRBJ2-1, with TRBD2 matching 8 bases. V lost 5 bases, J lost 5 bases, and 5 bases stayed unmatched. Germline assignment: CDR1 SSHAT and CDR2 FNYEAQ (reference sequence). The CDR3 is made up of 14 amino acids. CDR3 in amino acids: CASSPGLANNEQFF. In nucleotides, the CDR3 is TGTGCCAGCAGCCCTGGACTAGCCAACAATGAGCAGTTCTTC.

The chain links TRBV25-1 to TRBJ2-1, with TRBD2 matching 9 bases. Trimming cost V 3 bases and J 1 base; bases outside gene matches: 7. CDR1 is MGHDK and CDR2 is SYGVNS in the germline V gene. The CDR3 loop spans 17 amino acids. The CDR3 DNA reads as TGTGCCAGCAGTGACAAGGATCTAGCGGGATCCTACAATGAGCAGTTCTTC. It codes for CASSDKDLAGSYNEQFF.

The table lists this clone with a few counts. This chain links TRBV6-1 with TRBJ1-4; possibly TRBD1 for D (5 bases). Trimming took 1 base from V and 8 from J, leaving 11 bases between them. The CDR3 loop spans 14 amino acids. In germline, CDR1 is MNHNS, CDR2 SASEGT. The CDR3 here is CASSEVRDLEKLFF. The CDR3 DNA reads as TGTGCCAGCAGTGAAGTACGGGACCTCGAAAAACTGTTTTTT.

V and J are TRBV7-9 and TRBJ2-7; 9 nucleotides line up with TRBD2. CDR3 length equals 15 residues. V shed 0 bases and J 5 bases; nucleotides not matched to a gene: 5. Germline loops: CDR1 SEHNR, CDR2 FQNEAQ (reference sequence). CDR3 in amino acids: CASSLAASGKNEQYF. DNA of the CDR3: TGTGCCAGCAGCTTAGCGGCTAGCGGGAAAAACGAGCAGTACTTC. The whole variable domain, remainder taken from reference TRBV7-9 and TRBJ2-7, is DTGVSQNPRHKITKRGQNVTFRCDPISEHNRLYWYRQTLGQGPEFLTYFQNEAQLEKSRLLSDRFSAERPKGSFSTLEIQRTEQGDSAMYLCASSLAASGKNEQYFGPGTRLTVT.

This chain links TRBV21-1 with TRBJ1-1. TRBV21-1 is termed a pseudogene. The CDR3 has 12 amino acids. CDR3 DNA: TGTGCCAGCAGCTCGGGGTGCACTGAAGCTTTCTTT. Amino acids: CASSSGCTEAFF.

This clone came up a few times. In the same sample, other DNA sequences code for this CDR3. The V gene is TRBV6-1, the J gene TRBJ1-2, with D possibly matching TRBD1 (5 bases). The V end lost 1 base, the J end lost 0 bases, and 12 bases lay between the germline ends. The CDR3 loop spans 16 amino acids. Germline V gene lookup returns CDR1 MNHNS and CDR2 SASEGT. The CDR3 loop reads CASSEGRGRANYGYTF. In DNA, the CDR3 is TGTGCCAGCAGTGAAGGGAGGGGCAGAGCTAACTATGGCTACACCTTC.

Notes on this clone: This likely stems from a read error, as it lies one base from a far larger clone. V gene TRBV28 combines with J gene TRBJ1-2; the D is unclear. Germline V gives CDR1 MDHEN, CDR2 SYDVKM. This CDR3 comprises 11 residues. Between the trimmed V and J ends, which lost 8 bases and 3 bases, there was a span of 7 bases. CDR3 DNA sequence: TGTGCCAGCGGAAAGGACTATGGCTACACCTTC. It yields the protein CASGKDYGYTF.